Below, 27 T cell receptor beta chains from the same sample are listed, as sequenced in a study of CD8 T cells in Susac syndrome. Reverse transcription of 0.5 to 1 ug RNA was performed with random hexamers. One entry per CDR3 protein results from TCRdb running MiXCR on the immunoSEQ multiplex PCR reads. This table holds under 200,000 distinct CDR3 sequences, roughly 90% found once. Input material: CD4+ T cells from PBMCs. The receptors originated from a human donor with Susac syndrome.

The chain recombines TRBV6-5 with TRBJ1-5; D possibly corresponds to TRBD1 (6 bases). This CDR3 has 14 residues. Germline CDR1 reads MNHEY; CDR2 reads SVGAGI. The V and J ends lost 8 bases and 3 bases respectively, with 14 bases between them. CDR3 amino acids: CASSPGDSNQPQHF. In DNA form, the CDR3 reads TGTGCCAGCTCACCAGGGGACTCCAATCAGCCCCAGCATTTT.

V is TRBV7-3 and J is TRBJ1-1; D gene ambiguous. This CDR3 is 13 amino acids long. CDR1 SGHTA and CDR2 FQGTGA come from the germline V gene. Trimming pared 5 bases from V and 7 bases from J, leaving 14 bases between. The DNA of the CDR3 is TGTGCCAGCAGCCTATACATACGTAATGAAGCTTTCTTT. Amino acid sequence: CASSLYIRNEAFF.

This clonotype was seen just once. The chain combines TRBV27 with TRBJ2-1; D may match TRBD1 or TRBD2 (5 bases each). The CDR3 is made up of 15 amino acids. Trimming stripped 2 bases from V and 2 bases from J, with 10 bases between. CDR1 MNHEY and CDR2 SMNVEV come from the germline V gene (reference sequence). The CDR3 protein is CASSLEGMPYNEQFF. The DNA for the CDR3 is TGTGCCAGCAGTTTAGAGGGGATGCCCTACAATGAGCAGTTCTTC.

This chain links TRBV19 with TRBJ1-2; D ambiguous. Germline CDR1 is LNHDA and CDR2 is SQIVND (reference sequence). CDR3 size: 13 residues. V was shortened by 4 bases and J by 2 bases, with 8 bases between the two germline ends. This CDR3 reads CASSSGENYGYTF. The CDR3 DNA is TGTGCCAGTAGTAGTGGGGAGAACTATGGCTACACCTTC.

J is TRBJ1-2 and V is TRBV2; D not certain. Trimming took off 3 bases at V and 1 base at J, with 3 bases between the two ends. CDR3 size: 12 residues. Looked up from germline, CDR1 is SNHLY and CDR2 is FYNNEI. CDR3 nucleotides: TGTGCCAGCAGTGAGGTTAACTATGGCTACACCTTC. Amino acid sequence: CASSEVNYGYTF. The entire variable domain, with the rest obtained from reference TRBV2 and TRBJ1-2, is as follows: EPEVTQTPSHQVTQMGQEVILRCVPISNHLYFYWYRQILGQKVEFLVSFYNNEISEKSEIFDDQFSVERPDGSNFTLKIRSTKLEDSAMYFCASSEVNYGYTFGSGTRLTVV.

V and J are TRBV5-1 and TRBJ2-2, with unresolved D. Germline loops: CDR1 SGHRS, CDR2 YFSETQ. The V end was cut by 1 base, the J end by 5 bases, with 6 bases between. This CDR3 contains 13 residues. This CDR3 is CASSLIGTGELFF. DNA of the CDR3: TGCGCCAGCAGCTTGATCGGGACCGGGGAGCTGTTTTTT.

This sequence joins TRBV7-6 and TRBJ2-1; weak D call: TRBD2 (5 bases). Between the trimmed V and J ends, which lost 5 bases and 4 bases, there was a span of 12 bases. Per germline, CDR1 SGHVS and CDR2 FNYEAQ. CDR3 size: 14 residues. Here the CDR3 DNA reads TGTGCCAGCAGCCAACCGGGATCATACAATGAGCAGTTCTTC. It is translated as CASSQPGSYNEQFF.

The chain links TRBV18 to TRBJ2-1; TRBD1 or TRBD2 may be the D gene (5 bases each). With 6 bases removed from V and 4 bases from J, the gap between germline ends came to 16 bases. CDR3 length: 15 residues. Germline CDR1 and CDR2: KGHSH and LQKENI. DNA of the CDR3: TGTGCCAGCTCCCGATCCGGGACGACTTACAATGAGCAGTTCTTC. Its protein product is CASSRSGTTYNEQFF. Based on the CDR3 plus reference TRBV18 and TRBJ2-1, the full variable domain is NAGVMQNPRHLVRRRGQEARLRCSPMKGHSHVYWYRQLPEEGLKFMVYLQKENIIDESGMPKERFSAEFPKEGPSILRIQQVVRGDSAAYFCASSRSGTTYNEQFFGPGTRLTVL.

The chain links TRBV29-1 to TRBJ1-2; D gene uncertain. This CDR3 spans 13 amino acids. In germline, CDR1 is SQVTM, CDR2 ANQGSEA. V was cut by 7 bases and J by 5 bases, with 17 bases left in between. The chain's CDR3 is CSAATEGLYGYTF. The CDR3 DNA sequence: TGCAGCGCCGCAACCGAGGGTCTTTATGGCTACACCTTC.

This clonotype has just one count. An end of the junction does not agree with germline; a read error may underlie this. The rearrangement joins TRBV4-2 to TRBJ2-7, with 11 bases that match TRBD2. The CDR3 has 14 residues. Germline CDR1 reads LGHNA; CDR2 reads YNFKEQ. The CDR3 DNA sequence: TGTGCCAGCAGCCAAGATAAGAATAGCGGGAGGGCCAACTTC. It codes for CASSQDKNSGRANF.

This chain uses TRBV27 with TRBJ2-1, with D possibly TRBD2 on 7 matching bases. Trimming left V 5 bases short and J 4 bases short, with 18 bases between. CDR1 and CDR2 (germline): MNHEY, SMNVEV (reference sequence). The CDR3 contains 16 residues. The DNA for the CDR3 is TGTGCCAGCAGTCCCCTGGGGGCGGGGGAATACAATGAGCAGTTCTTC. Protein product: CASSPLGAGEYNEQFF.

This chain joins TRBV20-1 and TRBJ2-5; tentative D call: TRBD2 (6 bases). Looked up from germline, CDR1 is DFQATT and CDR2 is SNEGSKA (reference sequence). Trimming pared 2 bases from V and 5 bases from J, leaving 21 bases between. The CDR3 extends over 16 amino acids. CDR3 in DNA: TGCAGTGCTAGATTGGGGGAGTGGGCGGGGCGGGAGACCCAGTACTTC. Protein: CSARLGEWAGRETQYF.

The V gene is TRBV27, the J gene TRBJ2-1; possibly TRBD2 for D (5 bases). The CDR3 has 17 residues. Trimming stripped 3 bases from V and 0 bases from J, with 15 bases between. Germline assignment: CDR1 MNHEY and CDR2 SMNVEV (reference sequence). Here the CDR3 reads CASSFRGFPSSYNEQFF. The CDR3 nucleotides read TGTGCCAGCAGTTTCCGAGGGTTCCCGAGCTCCTACAATGAGCAGTTCTTC.

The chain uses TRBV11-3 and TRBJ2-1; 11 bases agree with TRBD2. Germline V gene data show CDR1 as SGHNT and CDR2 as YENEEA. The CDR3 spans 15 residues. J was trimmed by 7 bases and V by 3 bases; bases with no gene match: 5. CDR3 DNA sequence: TGTGCCAGCAGCTTTAGGACTAGCGGGTCAAATGAGCAGTTCTTC. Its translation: CASSFRTSGSNEQFF.

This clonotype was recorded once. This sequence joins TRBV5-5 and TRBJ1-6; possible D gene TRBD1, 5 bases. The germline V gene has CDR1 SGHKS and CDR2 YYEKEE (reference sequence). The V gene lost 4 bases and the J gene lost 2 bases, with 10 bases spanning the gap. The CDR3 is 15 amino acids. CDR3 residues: CASSLPGAYNSPLHF. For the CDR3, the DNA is TGTGCCAGCAGCCTGCCGGGGGCCTATAATTCACCCCTCCACTTT.

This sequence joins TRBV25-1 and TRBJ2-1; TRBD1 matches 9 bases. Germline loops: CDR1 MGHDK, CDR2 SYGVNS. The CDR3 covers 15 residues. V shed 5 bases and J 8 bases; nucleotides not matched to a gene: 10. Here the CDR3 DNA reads TGTGCCAGCAGTTCTACCGGGACAGGGTTTGATGAGCAGTTCTTC. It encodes CASSSTGTGFDEQFF.

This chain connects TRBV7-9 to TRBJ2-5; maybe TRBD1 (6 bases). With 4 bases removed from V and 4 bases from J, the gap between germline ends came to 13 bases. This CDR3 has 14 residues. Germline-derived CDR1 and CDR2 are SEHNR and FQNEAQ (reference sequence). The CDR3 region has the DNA TGTGCCAGCAGCTACAGGGTTACGGGAGAGACCCAGTACTTC. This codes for CASSYRVTGETQYF. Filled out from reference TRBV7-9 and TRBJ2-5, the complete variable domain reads DTGVSQNPRHKITKRGQNVTFRCDPISEHNRLYWYRQTLGQGPEFLTYFQNEAQLEKSRLLSDRFSAERPKGSFSTLEIQRTEQGDSAMYLCASSYRVTGETQYFGPGTRLLVL.

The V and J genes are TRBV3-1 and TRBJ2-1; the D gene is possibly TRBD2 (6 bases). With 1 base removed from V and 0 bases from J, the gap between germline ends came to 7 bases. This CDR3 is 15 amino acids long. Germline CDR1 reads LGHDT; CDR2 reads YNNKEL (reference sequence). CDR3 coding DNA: TGTGCCAGCAGCCAAGGGGGGGTCTCCTACAATGAGCAGTTCTTC. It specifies CASSQGGVSYNEQFF.

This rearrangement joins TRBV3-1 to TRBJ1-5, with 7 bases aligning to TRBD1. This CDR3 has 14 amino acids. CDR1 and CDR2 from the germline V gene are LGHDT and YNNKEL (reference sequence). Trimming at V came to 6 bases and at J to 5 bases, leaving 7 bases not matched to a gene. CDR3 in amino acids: CASSLTGTDQPQHF. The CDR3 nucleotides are TGTGCCAGCAGTCTCACCGGGACAGATCAGCCCCAGCATTTT.

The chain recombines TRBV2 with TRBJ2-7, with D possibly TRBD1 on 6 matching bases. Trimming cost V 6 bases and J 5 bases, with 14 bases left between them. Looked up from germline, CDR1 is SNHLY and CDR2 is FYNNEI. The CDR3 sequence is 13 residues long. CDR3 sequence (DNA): TGTGCCAGCAGCGTAAGGACAGAGGACGAGCAGTACTTC. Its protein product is CASSVRTEDEQYF.

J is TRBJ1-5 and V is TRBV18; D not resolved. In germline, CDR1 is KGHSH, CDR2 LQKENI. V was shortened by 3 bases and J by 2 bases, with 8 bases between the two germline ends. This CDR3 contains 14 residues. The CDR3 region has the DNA TGTGCCAGCTCACCCGAGGGCGGCAATCAGCCCCAGCATTTT. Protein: CASSPEGGNQPQHF.

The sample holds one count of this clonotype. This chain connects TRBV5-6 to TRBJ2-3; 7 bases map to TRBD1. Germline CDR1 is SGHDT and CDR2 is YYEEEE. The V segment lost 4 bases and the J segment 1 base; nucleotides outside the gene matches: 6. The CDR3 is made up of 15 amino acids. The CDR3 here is CASSIKGQRTDTQYF. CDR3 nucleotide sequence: TGTGCCAGCAGCATCAAGGGACAGCGCACAGATACGCAGTATTTT.

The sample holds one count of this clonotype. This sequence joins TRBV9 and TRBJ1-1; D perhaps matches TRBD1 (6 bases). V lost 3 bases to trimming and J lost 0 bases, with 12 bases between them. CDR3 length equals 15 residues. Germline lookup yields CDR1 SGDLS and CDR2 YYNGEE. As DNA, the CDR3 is TGTGCCAGCAGCGAGTATACAGGGATGAACACTGAAGCTTTCTTT. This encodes CASSEYTGMNTEAFF.

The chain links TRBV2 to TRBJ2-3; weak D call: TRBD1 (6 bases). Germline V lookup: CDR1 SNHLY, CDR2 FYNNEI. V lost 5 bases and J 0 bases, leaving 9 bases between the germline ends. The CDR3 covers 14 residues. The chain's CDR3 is CASSTGFSTDTQYF. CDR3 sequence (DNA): TGTGCCAGCAGTACAGGGTTTAGCACAGATACGCAGTATTTT.

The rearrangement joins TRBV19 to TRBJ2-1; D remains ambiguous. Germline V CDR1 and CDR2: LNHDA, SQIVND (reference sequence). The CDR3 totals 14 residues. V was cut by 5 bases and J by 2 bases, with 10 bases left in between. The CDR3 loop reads CASSSDTTYNEQFF. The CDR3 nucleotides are TGTGCCAGTAGTTCAGACACCACCTACAATGAGCAGTTCTTC.

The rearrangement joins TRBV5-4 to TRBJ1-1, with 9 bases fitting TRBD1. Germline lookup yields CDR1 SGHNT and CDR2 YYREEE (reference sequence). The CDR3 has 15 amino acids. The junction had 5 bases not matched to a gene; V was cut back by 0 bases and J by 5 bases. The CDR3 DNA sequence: TGTGCCAGCAGCTTGGAAGGACAGGGGAGGACTGAAGCTTTCTTT. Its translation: CASSLEGQGRTEAFF. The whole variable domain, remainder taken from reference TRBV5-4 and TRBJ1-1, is ETGVTQSPTHLIKTRGQQVTLRCSSQSGHNTVSWYQQALGQGPQFIFQYYREEENGRGNFPPRFSGLQFPNYSSELNVNALELDDSALYLCASSLEGQGRTEAFFGQGTRLTVV.

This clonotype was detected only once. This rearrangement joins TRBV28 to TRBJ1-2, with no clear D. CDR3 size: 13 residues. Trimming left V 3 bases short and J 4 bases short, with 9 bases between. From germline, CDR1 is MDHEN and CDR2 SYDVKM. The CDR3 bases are TGTGCCAGCAGTTTGGGCAGATCCTATGGCTACACCTTC. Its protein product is CASSLGRSYGYTF.